This is a list of T cell receptor beta chains from one sample in a study of CD8 T cells in Susac syndrome. TCRdb re-derived calls from the immunoSEQ multiplex PCR reads in MiXCR, one entry per CDR3 protein. Here the sample spans 150,000 to 200,000 distinct CDR3 sequences, around 90% being singletons. Sequencing used CD4+ T cells from PBMCs. These receptors came from a human donor with Susac syndrome. The CDR3 runs from the conserved cysteine through the conserved F or W. The D gene is left open where the match is weak. Clone size is stated in some rows and not others, as once, few, many or a class when expanded.

D gene: NA
V gene: TRBV4-1
clone size: NA
J gene: TRBJ2-6
CDR3 protein: CASSQSEGSGANVLTF
CDR3 DNA: TGCGCCAGCAGCCAATCAGAAGGGTCTGGGGCCAACGTCCTGACTTTC

D gene: NA
V gene: TRBV9
clone size: NA
J gene: TRBJ2-3
CDR3 protein: CASSVGPPIIPGKGSITDTQYF
CDR3 DNA: TGTGCCAGCAGCGTAGGGCCCCCTATCATCCCAGGGAAGGGTTCCATCACAGATACGCAGTATTTT

D gene: TRBD1
V gene: TRBV7-6
clone size: NA
J gene: TRBJ1-2
CDR3 protein: CASSSGQGRDYTF
CDR3 DNA: TGTGCCAGCAGCTCGGGACAGGGGAGGGACTACACCTTC

D gene: TRBD2
V gene: TRBV6-5
clone size: NA
J gene: TRBJ2-1
CDR3 protein: CASTVRSGGAYEQFF
CDR3 DNA: TGTGCCAGCACCGTACGTAGCGGGGGGGCGTATGAGCAGTTCTTC

D gene: NA
V gene: TRBV12-3/TRBV12-4
clone size: few
J gene: TRBJ2-5
CDR3 protein: CASRPTGSPYETQYF
CDR3 DNA: TGTGCCAGCAGACCGACAGGATCCCCGTACGAGACCCAGTACTTC

D gene: TRBD2
V gene: TRBV5-1
clone size: NA
J gene: TRBJ2-1
CDR3 protein: CASSLVPGGYNEQFF
CDR3 DNA: TGCGCCAGCAGCTTGGTTCCGGGGGGCTACAATGAGCAGTTCTTC

D gene: NA
V gene: TRBV11-2
clone size: few
J gene: TRBJ1-1
CDR3 protein: CASSLSDHTEAFF
CDR3 DNA: TGTGCCAGCAGCTTGTCAGACCACACTGAAGCTTTCTTT

D gene: NA
V gene: TRBV30
clone size: once
J gene: TRBJ1-5
CDR3 protein: CAWSVGVNQPQHF
CDR3 DNA: TGTGCCTGGAGTGTTGGGGTGAATCAGCCCCAGCATTTT

D gene: NA
V gene: TRBV29-1
clone size: NA
J gene: TRBJ1-4
CDR3 protein: CSVARQVNEKLFF
CDR3 DNA: TGCAGCGTTGCAAGACAGGTTAATGAAAAACTGTTTTTT

D gene: TRBD2
V gene: TRBV30
clone size: NA
J gene: TRBJ2-3
CDR3 protein: CAWSMGQLAVPDTQYF
CDR3 DNA: TGTGCCTGGAGTATGGGGCAACTAGCGGTGCCAGATACGCAGTATTTT

D gene: NA
V gene: TRBV5-1
clone size: NA
J gene: TRBJ2-1
CDR3 protein: CASSQPQGNEQFF
CDR3 DNA: TGCGCCAGCAGCCAACCTCAGGGGAATGAGCAGTTCTTC

D gene: TRBD1
V gene: TRBV7-3
clone size: once
J gene: TRBJ2-7
CDR3 protein: CASSYRTGEEQYF
CDR3 DNA: TGTGCCAGCAGTTACAGGACAGGGGAAGAGCAGTACTTC

D gene: TRBD1
V gene: TRBV3-1
clone size: NA
J gene: TRBJ2-7
CDR3 protein: CASSQPTGTSEQYF
CDR3 DNA: TGTGCCAGCAGCCAACCGACAGGGACGAGCGAGCAGTACTTC

D gene: NA
V gene: TRBV7-2
clone size: NA
J gene: TRBJ1-5
CDR3 protein: CASSLVSTDSNQPQHF
CDR3 DNA: TGTGCCAGCAGCTTAGTTAGCACAGATAGCAATCAGCCCCAGCATTTT

D gene: NA
V gene: TRBV20-1
clone size: NA
J gene: TRBJ2-1
CDR3 protein: CSAREVVAYNEQFF
CDR3 DNA: TGCAGTGCTAGAGAGGTAGTAGCGTACAATGAGCAGTTCTTC

D gene: NA
V gene: TRBV2
clone size: once
J gene: TRBJ2-1
CDR3 protein: CASSGQKYTEQFF
CDR3 DNA: TGTGCCAGCAGTGGACAGAAATACACCGAGCAGTTCTTC

D gene: TRBD1
V gene: TRBV5-1
clone size: NA
J gene: TRBJ1-2
CDR3 protein: CASSSGTANYGYTF
CDR3 DNA: TGCGCCAGCAGCTCGGGGACAGCAAACTATGGCTACACCTTC

D gene: TRBD1
V gene: TRBV25-1
clone size: once
J gene: TRBJ1-2
CDR3 protein: CASSETEGARGYTF
CDR3 DNA: TGTGCCAGCAGTGAAACAGAGGGGGCACGTGGCTACACCTTC

D gene: NA
V gene: TRBV20-1
clone size: few
J gene: TRBJ1-4
CDR3 protein: CSAREGASNEKLFF
CDR3 DNA: TGCAGTGCTAGAGAGGGGGCTTCGAATGAAAAACTGTTTTTT

D gene: NA
V gene: TRBV13
clone size: NA
J gene: TRBJ2-7
CDR3 protein: CASSLVVRAYEQYF
CDR3 DNA: TGTGCCAGCAGCTTAGTGGTTCGCGCCTACGAGCAGTACTTC

D gene: TRBD1
V gene: TRBV20-1
clone size: NA
J gene: TRBJ1-5
CDR3 protein: CSARGTGGNQPQHF
CDR3 DNA: TGCAGTGCTAGGGGGACAGGGGGAAATCAGCCCCAGCATTTT

D gene: NA
V gene: TRBV29-1
clone size: NA
J gene: TRBJ2-5
CDR3 protein: CSVNGAPQETQYF
CDR3 DNA: TGCAGCGTTAACGGGGCACCACAAGAGACCCAGTACTTC

D gene: TRBD1
V gene: TRBV7-9
clone size: NA
J gene: TRBJ1-4
CDR3 protein: CASSPPGQLNEKLFF
CDR3 DNA: TGTGCCAGCAGCCCTCCGGGACAGTTGAATGAAAAACTGTTTTTT

D gene: NA
V gene: TRBV27
clone size: NA
J gene: TRBJ2-6
CDR3 protein: CASSLISGANVLTF
CDR3 DNA: TGTGCCAGCAGTTTGATCTCTGGGGCCAACGTCCTGACTTTC

D gene: NA
V gene: TRBV30
clone size: NA
J gene: TRBJ1-4
CDR3 protein: CAWTRGSGEKLFF
CDR3 DNA: TGTGCCTGGACCCGTGGGTCAGGGGAAAAACTGTTTTTT

D gene: NA
V gene: TRBV29-1
clone size: NA
J gene: TRBJ1-4
CDR3 protein: CSVLGATNEKLFF
CDR3 DNA: TGCAGCGTTCTTGGGGCAACTAATGAAAAACTGTTTTTT

D gene: NA
V gene: TRBV7-8
clone size: NA
J gene: TRBJ2-1
CDR3 protein: CASSLASGHEQFF
CDR3 DNA: TGTGCCAGCAGCTTAGCGTCGGGACATGAGCAGTTCTTC

D gene: TRBD2
V gene: TRBV11-2
clone size: NA
J gene: TRBJ2-4
CDR3 protein: CASSLLFSRLAGSDKNIQYF
CDR3 DNA: TGTGCCAGCAGCTTATTGTTTTCTCGACTAGCGGGGTCTGACAAAAACATTCAGTACTTC

D gene: TRBD2
V gene: TRBV20-1
clone size: NA
J gene: TRBJ2-7
CDR3 protein: CSARDPSGGAYEQYF
CDR3 DNA: TGCAGTGCTAGAGACCCCAGCGGGGGGGCCTACGAGCAGTACTTC

D gene: NA
V gene: TRBV7-6
clone size: NA
J gene: TRBJ1-2
CDR3 protein: CASSLEGNYGYTF
CDR3 DNA: TGTGCCAGCAGCTTAGAGGGGAACTATGGCTACACCTTC

D gene: TRBD2
V gene: TRBV4-1
clone size: NA
J gene: TRBJ2-4
CDR3 protein: CASSQLAGGQYF
CDR3 DNA: TGCGCCAGCAGCCAACTAGCGGGGGGGCAGTACTTC

D gene: NA
V gene: TRBV18
clone size: NA
J gene: TRBJ2-7
CDR3 protein: CASSPQDGTYEQYF
CDR3 DNA: TGTGCCAGCTCGCCCCAAGACGGGACCTACGAGCAGTACTTC

D gene: NA
V gene: TRBV5-4
clone size: few
J gene: TRBJ2-5
CDR3 protein: CASSPGPPSQYF
CDR3 DNA: TGTGCCAGCAGCCCGGGACCGCCATCCCAGTACTTC

D gene: TRBD2
V gene: TRBV11-2
clone size: NA
J gene: TRBJ2-1
CDR3 protein: CASSLVAQAGVFPSSYNEQFF
CDR3 DNA: TGTGCCAGCAGCTTAGTGGCCCAAGCGGGAGTGTTTCCGAGCTCCTACAATGAGCAGTTCTTC

D gene: NA
V gene: TRBV11-2
clone size: NA
J gene: TRBJ2-3
CDR3 protein: CASSPVGGGLPDTQYF
CDR3 DNA: TGTGCCAGCAGCCCGGTGGGTGGGGGGTTACCAGATACGCAGTATTTT

D gene: TRBD2
V gene: TRBV3-1
clone size: NA
J gene: TRBJ2-1
CDR3 protein: CASRTGSGSTYNEQFF
CDR3 DNA: TGTGCCAGCAGGACGGGGAGCGGGAGCACCTACAATGAGCAGTTCTTC

D gene: NA
V gene: TRBV28
clone size: NA
J gene: TRBJ1-5
CDR3 protein: CASQGNQPQHF
CDR3 DNA: TGTGCCAGCCAGGGGAATCAGCCCCAGCATTTT

D gene: TRBD1
V gene: TRBV12-3/TRBV12-4
clone size: NA
J gene: TRBJ1-4
CDR3 protein: CASRTGWSEKLFF
CDR3 DNA: TGTGCCAGCAGGACAGGGTGGAGTGAAAAACTGTTTTTT

D gene: NA
V gene: TRBV27
clone size: NA
J gene: TRBJ1-5
CDR3 protein: CASSMLSNQPQHF
CDR3 DNA: TGTGCCAGCAGTATGTTGAGCAATCAGCCCCAGCATTTT

D gene: NA
V gene: TRBV24-1
clone size: NA
J gene: TRBJ1-2
CDR3 protein: CATSDGSDPHGYTF
CDR3 DNA: TGTGCCACCAGTGACGGTAGCGATCCGCATGGCTACACCTTC

D gene: TRBD1
V gene: TRBV5-6
clone size: NA
J gene: TRBJ1-4
CDR3 protein: CASSEGDSEKLFF
CDR3 DNA: TGTGCCAGCAGCGAGGGGGACAGTGAAAAACTGTTTTTT

D gene: TRBD1
V gene: TRBV6-2/TRBV6-3
clone size: NA
J gene: TRBJ1-1
CDR3 protein: CASSYGQGYATEAFF
CDR3 DNA: TGTGCCAGCAGTTACGGACAGGGGTATGCCACTGAAGCTTTCTTT

D gene: NA
V gene: TRBV6-4
clone size: NA
J gene: TRBJ2-5
CDR3 protein: CASSLRRALVIKETQYF
CDR3 DNA: TGTGCCAGCAGTTTGCGAAGGGCTCTCGTAATAAAAGAGACCCAGTACTTC

D gene: NA
V gene: TRBV19
clone size: NA
J gene: TRBJ1-1
CDR3 protein: CASSTMITGSTEAFF
CDR3 DNA: TGTGCCAGTAGTACCATGATCACGGGTTCAACTGAAGCTTTCTTT

D gene: TRBD1
V gene: TRBV6-2/TRBV6-3
clone size: NA
J gene: TRBJ2-7
CDR3 protein: CASSNLGTGSTYEQYF
CDR3 DNA: TGTGCCAGCAGCAATCTCGGGACAGGATCAACCTACGAGCAGTACTTC